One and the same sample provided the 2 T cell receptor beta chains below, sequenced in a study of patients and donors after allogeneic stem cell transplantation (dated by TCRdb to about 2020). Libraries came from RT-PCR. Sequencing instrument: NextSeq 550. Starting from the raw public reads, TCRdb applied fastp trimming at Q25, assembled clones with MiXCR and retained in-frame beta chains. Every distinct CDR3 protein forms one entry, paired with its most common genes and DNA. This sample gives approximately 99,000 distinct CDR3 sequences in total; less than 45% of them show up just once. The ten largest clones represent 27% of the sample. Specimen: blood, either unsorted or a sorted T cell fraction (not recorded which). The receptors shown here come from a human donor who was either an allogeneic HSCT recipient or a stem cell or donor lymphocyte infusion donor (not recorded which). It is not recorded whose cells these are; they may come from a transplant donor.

CDR3 protein: CASSLVSGELFF. In nucleotides, the CDR3 is TGCGCCAGCAGCCTCGTTAGCGGGGAGCTGTTTTTT. J is TRBJ2-2 and V is TRBV4-3; D gene uncertain. V was trimmed by 4 bases and J by 7 bases, leaving 7 bases between them. Germline V gene lookup returns CDR1 LGHNA and CDR2 YSLEER. CDR3 length: 12 amino acids.

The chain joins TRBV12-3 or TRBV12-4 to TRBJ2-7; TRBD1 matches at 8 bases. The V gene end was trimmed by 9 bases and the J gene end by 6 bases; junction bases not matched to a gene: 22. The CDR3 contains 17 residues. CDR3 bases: TGTGCCAGTTCCGGGACAGGAGACCTCCCCTCAATTGGCGAGCAGTACTTC. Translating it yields CASSGTGDLPSIGEQYF.